This T cell receptor beta chain was captured by sequencing in a study of shared clonotypes between healthy human individuals. Profiled with immunoSEQ multiplex PCR; TCRdb holds only in-frame clones, not every one. Of 2.3 million or so clones listed, more than 80% were seen once; the top ten hold 0.39%. Germline V gene data show CDR1 as SGHAT and CDR2 as FQNNGV. V dropped 1 base and J dropped 1; count of bases not matched to a gene: 4. CDR3 size: 15 residues. Sequencing input: naive CD4+ T cells from PBMCs. The subset: CD45RA+ positively selected. The J gene is TRBJ2-7, the V gene TRBV11-2; 7 bases agree with TRBD2. This clonotype was obtained from a man between 18 and 29 years old in good health. Some clones in this sample may be carry-over from other donors' samples. The CDR3 DNA sequence: TGTGCCAGCAGCTTAGCCACGGGAGGATCCTACGAGCAGTACTTC. It yields the protein CASSLATGGSYEQYF. Combining the CDR3 with reference TRBV11-2 and TRBJ2-7 gives the whole variable domain EAGVAQSPRYKIIEKRQSVAFWCNPISGHATLYWYQQILGQGPKLLIQFQNNGVVDDSQLPKDRFSAERLKGVDSTLKIQPAKLEDSAVYLCASSLATGGSYEQYFGPGTRLTVT.